These 20 T cell receptor beta chains were all obtained from the same sample, sequenced in a study of Graves' ophthalmopathy and Graves' hyperthyroidism. The authors amplified TCR beta CDR3 regions from RNA transcripts. HTBI primers served in a first-round RT-PCR, which a second-round multiplex PCR followed. In TCRdb, the multiplex PCR reads were re-called with MiXCR into one record per CDR3 protein. The table has about 740,000 distinct CDR3 sequences, roughly two fifths seen once. Specimen: peripheral blood. The receptors derive from an adult man with Graves' ophthalmopathy.

The sample holds a few counts of this clonotype. The V and J genes are TRBV3-1 and TRBJ1-2; D remains unclear. There are 16 residues in the CDR3. Trimming pared 4 bases from V and 2 bases from J, leaving 17 bases between. Germline CDR1 and CDR2: LGHDT and YNNKEL (reference sequence). The CDR3 is CASSLSGSTGNYGYTF. The CDR3 bases are TGTGCCAGCAGCCTAAGTGGCTCCACCGGAAACTATGGCTACACCTTC.

CDR3 nucleotide sequence: TGTGCCAGCAGTGGGTCAGGGGGCCTCTATGGCTACACCTTC. Its translation is CASSGSGGLYGYTF. V is TRBV25-1 and J is TRBJ1-2; 8 bases agree with TRBD1. Germline loops: CDR1 MGHDK, CDR2 SYGVNS. V lost 4 bases and J lost 4; bases outside the gene matches: 5. The CDR3 has 14 amino acids.

This sequence joins TRBV20-1 and TRBJ2-5; D is possibly TRBD2 (5 bases). Trimming took off 4 bases at V and 5 bases at J, with 11 bases between the two ends. The CDR3 sequence is 12 residues long. Germline-derived CDR1 and CDR2 are DFQATT and SNEGSKA (reference sequence). CDR3 sequence (DNA): TGCAGTGCTATTGGAGCGGAGGAGACCCAGTACTTC. This sequence encodes CSAIGAEETQYF.

This clonotype was seen at least ten times. The genes are TRBV24-1 and TRBJ2-5, with 9 bases aligning to TRBD1. This CDR3 is built from 15 residues. Germline V CDR1 and CDR2: KGHDR, SFDVKD. Unmatched junction bases numbered 1, after V lost 1 base and J lost 2 bases. The CDR3 DNA reads TGTGCCACCAGTGATTTTGACAGGGGGCAAGAGACCCAGTACTTC. This sequence encodes CATSDFDRGQETQYF.

Remarks on this clonotype: One junction end disagrees with the germline gene, perhaps due to a read error. The chain uses TRBV24-1 and TRBJ1-5; weak D call: TRBD1 (6 bases). The CDR3 contains 15 residues. CDR1 is KGHDR, CDR2 SFDVKD, per germline. CDR3 DNA sequence: TGTGCCAGCAGTTTATCGTGGCAGGGGCACCGGCCCCAGCATTTT. Translating it yields CASSLSWQGHRPQHF.

On this clonotype itself: Relative to the germline gene, one junction end is altered; a read error may explain this. V and J are TRBV10-3 and TRBJ1-5; D is unresolved. Per the germline V gene, CDR1 is ENHRY and CDR2 is SYGVKD. The CDR3 runs 12 residues. The CDR3, as DNA: TGTGCCAGCAGTCGACTGGCCCAGCCCCAGCATTTT. As protein: CASSRLAQPQHF.

The table lists this clonotype with many counts. J is TRBJ1-1 and V is TRBV7-2; possibly TRBD1 for D (6 bases). Trimming left V 5 bases short and J 6 bases short, with 10 bases between. Per the germline V gene, CDR1 is SGHTA and CDR2 is FQGNSA. This CDR3 has 12 residues. The CDR3 protein is CASSQDRPEAFF. The CDR3 nucleotides read TGTGCCAGCAGCCAAGACAGGCCTGAAGCTTTCTTT.

This clonotype has just a few counts. V gene TRBV10-3 combines with J gene TRBJ2-3; the match to TRBD2 covers 13 bases. J gave up 6 bases and V 6 bases, and 9 bases lay outside the gene matches. This CDR3 spans 16 amino acids. From germline, CDR1 is ENHRY and CDR2 SYGVKD. CDR3 protein: CAISDRTSGRADTQYF. The CDR3 bases are TGTGCCATCAGCGACCGGACTAGCGGGAGAGCCGATACGCAGTATTTT.

The chain couples TRBV6-9 to TRBJ2-2; the match to TRBD1 covers 8 bases. CDR1 is MNHGY and CDR2 is SVAAGI in the germline V gene. The CDR3 length is 16 residues. J lost 0 bases, V lost 4 bases, and 4 bases had no gene match. The DNA for the CDR3 is TGTGCCAGCAGTTCAGGGGGCACCACGAACACCGGGGAGCTGTTTTTT. This sequence encodes CASSSGGTTNTGELFF.

This chain links TRBV25-1 with TRBJ1-1, with TRBD1 identical over 12 bases. The CDR3 loop spans 15 amino acids. Trimming took 3 bases from V and 7 from J; bases not matched to a gene: 6. The germline gives CDR1 MGHDK, CDR2 SYGVNS. As DNA, the CDR3 is TGTGCCAGCAGTGACCACGGGACAGGGGGCATTGAAGCTTTCTTT. It encodes CASSDHGTGGIEAFF.

This clonotype showed up just a few times. This CDR3 reads CASSYLGSSYEQYF. In DNA, the CDR3 is TGTGCCAGCAGTTACCTCGGAAGCTCCTACGAGCAGTACTTC. J is TRBJ2-7 and V is TRBV7-9; D call uncertain. The ends were cut back, 6 bases at V and 0 bases at J, with 12 bases in the middle. CDR1 is SEHNR and CDR2 is FQNEAQ in the germline V gene (reference sequence). This CDR3 spans 14 amino acids.

The chain carries TRBV10-1 and TRBJ2-3; tentatively, D is TRBD1 (8 bases). The V gene's germline CDR1 is WNHNN and CDR2 SYGVQD (reference sequence). The CDR3 covers 16 residues. Trimming took off 6 bases at V and 5 bases at J, with 21 bases between the two ends. The DNA for the CDR3 is TGCGCCAGCAGCCACCGCGGACAGGGAGGGGGAGATACGCAGTATTTT. The encoded protein is CASSHRGQGGGDTQYF.

For this clonotype: This sequence may be a read error, since a much larger clone differs from it by one base. The chain recombines TRBV5-4 with TRBJ2-5; D may be TRBD2 (5 bases). Germline lookup yields CDR1 SGHNT and CDR2 YYREEE (reference sequence). The CDR3 is 13 residues long. Deletions cut 2 bases from V and 9 bases from J, with 14 bases between. CDR3 sequence (DNA): TGTGCCAGCAGCTTACGAGCGTTGGAGGCCCAGTACTTC. It yields the protein CASSLRALEAQYF.

This clonotype occurred a few times. The chain links TRBV19 to TRBJ1-5; D call uncertain. Germline V gives CDR1 LNHDA, CDR2 SQIVND (reference sequence). The germline V and J ends were trimmed by 3 bases and 5 bases, with 20 bases remaining between them. The CDR3 spans 17 residues. CDR3 in DNA: TGTGCCAGTAGTATCCCCCTCGTGAGGGAGAGGGATCAGCCCCAGCATTTT. Amino acids: CASSIPLVRERDQPQHF. Together with reference TRBV19 and TRBJ1-5, the CDR3 gives the full variable domain: DGGITQSPKYLFRKEGQNVTLSCEQNLNHDAMYWYRQDPGQGLRLIYYSQIVNDFQKGDIAEGYSVSREKKESFPLTVTSAQKNPTAFYLCASSIPLVRERDQPQHFGDGTRLSIL.

This clonotype was observed a handful of times. The chain carries TRBV24-1 and TRBJ1-5; 10 nucleotides line up with TRBD1. The CDR3 extends over 16 amino acids. V lost 0 bases, J lost 5 bases, and 3 bases stayed unmatched. Germline V gives CDR1 KGHDR, CDR2 SFDVKD. For the CDR3, the DNA is TGTGCCACCAGTGATTTGGTTGGGACAGGGGATCAGCCCCAGCATTTT. It is translated as CATSDLVGTGDQPQHF.

This clonotype was detected a few times. The chain recombines TRBV7-9 with TRBJ1-3; D is unclear. The CDR3 totals 16 residues. Per the germline V gene, CDR1 is SEHNR and CDR2 is FQNEAQ (reference sequence). V lost 2 bases to trimming and J lost 0 bases, with 11 bases between them. The CDR3 here is CASSLLPLSSGNTIYF. Here the CDR3 DNA reads TGTGCCAGCAGCTTACTACCCCTCAGCTCTGGAAACACCATATATTTT.

The chain is built from TRBV20-1 and TRBJ2-5; D not certain. The CDR3 is 14 amino acids. V lost 4 bases and J lost 1, with 13 bases in between. Per the germline V gene, CDR1 is DFQATT and CDR2 is SNEGSKA (reference sequence). CDR3 sequence: CSAKEAALQETQYF. The CDR3 DNA is TGCAGTGCTAAAGAGGCAGCTCTCCAAGAGACCCAGTACTTC.

This clonotype was observed a few times. This chain joins TRBV5-1 and TRBJ2-7, with D tentatively TRBD1 (6 bases). This CDR3 spans 12 amino acids. Germline V lookup: CDR1 SGHRS, CDR2 YFSETQ. V was clipped by 4 bases and J by 4 bases, with 9 bases between them. The CDR3 loop reads CASSGDIYEQYF. The CDR3 region has the DNA TGCGCCAGCAGCGGGGACATTTACGAGCAGTACTTC.

This clonotype has a handful of counts. At one boundary the junction diverges from the germline segment, which might be a read error. The chain links TRBV7-9 to TRBJ2-6, with no clear D. The CDR3 is 14 amino acids. Germline V gene data show CDR1 as SEHNR and CDR2 as FQNEAQ (reference sequence). The CDR3 spells CASSVSGGDNVLTF. The CDR3 DNA sequence: TGTGCCAGCAGCGTCTCCGGTGGGGACAACGTCCTGACTTTC.

This clonotype was seen repeatedly, ten times or more. The genes are TRBV29-1 and TRBJ1-6; no definite D call. Germline V lookup: CDR1 SQVTM, CDR2 ANQGSEA. V was cut by 4 bases and J by 6 bases, with 10 bases left in between. This CDR3 has 13 amino acids. The CDR3 DNA follows: TGCAGCGTTGCCCCGACACGTAATTCACCCCTCCACTTT. Translation: CSVAPTRNSPLHF.